These T cell receptor beta chains were read from a single sample in a study of T cell repertoires in cytomegalovirus infection. TCRdb fed the reads into MiXCR, producing one record per CDR3 protein. The sample lists more than 200,000 distinct CDR3 sequences, approximately 9% occurring once. The sample consisted of PBMCs. The receptor set was obtained from a human donor in good health (CMV status not recorded). Some clones in this sample may be carry-over from other donors' samples. CDR3s include the opening cysteine and the closing phenylalanine or tryptophan. The size entry is marked missing in some rows and otherwise reads once, few, many or a size class.

TRBJ2-7,TRBV28,-,CASRSTANYEQYF
TRBJ2-1,TRBV7-2,many,CASSLIFNEQFF
TRBJ2-5,TRBV29-1,-,CSVEDPILGETQYF
TRBJ1-2,TRBV28,few,CASSSSGLSGYTF
TRBJ1-1,TRBV2,-,CASSSTGFNTEAFF
TRBJ2-3,TRBV12-3/TRBV12-4,few,CASSPPDGGRVDTQYF
TRBJ2-5,TRBV10-3,many,CAIGPAETQYF
TRBJ2-2,TRBV12-3/TRBV12-4,-,CASRLAGVGTGELFF
TRBJ2-3,TRBV29-1,many,CSVNARGSTDTQYF
TRBJ1-3,TRBV29-1,-,CSVGESGNTIYF
TRBJ2-4,TRBV20-1,few,CSARDPSGNIQYF
TRBJ2-5,TRBV7-2,many,CASTYDYLGSRAQYF
TRBJ1-2,TRBV4-3,many,CASSQEIYTGADYGYTF
TRBJ2-4,TRBV28,many,CASTLTGVDIQYF
TRBJ2-3,TRBV7-2,many,CATKTGTDFTDTQYF